This entry features one T cell receptor beta chain sequence. Its antigen is undetermined. Profiled with immunoSEQ multiplex PCR; TCRdb holds only in-frame clones, not every one. The sample lists roughly 200,000 clones; roughly 92% were seen once. This sample was included in a study of T cell responses to AZD1222 COVID-19 vaccine. Whole-study results and caveats: Spike-wide coverage was observed for vaccine-associated CD4 TCRs, with dominant responses at 160-218 and 743-854. Baseline seropositivity characterized only a handful of AZD1222 recipients.

This CDR3 spans 13 amino acids. Trimming removed 4 bases at V and 11 bases at J, with 17 bases between. The germline V gene has CDR1 SGHDN and CDR2 FVKESK. V usage is TRBV14 and J usage is TRBJ1-1; D unresolved. The source material was peripheral blood, sampled 28 days after the second AZD1222 dose. The clonotype comes from an adult who received the AZD1222 COVID-19 vaccine. The CDR3 DNA follows: TGTGCCAGCAGCCCAAGGACGGTCTCGGCGGCTTTCTTT. Translation: CASSPRTVSAAFF.